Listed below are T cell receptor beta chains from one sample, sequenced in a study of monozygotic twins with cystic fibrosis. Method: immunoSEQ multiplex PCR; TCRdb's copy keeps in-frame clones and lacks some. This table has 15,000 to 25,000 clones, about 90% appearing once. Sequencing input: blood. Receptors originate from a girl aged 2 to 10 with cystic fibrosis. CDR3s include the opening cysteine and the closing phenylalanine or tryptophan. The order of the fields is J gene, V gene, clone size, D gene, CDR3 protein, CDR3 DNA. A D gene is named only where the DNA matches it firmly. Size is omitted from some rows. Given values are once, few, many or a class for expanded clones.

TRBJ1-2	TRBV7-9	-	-	CASSSIQTVHFYGYTF	TGTGCCAGCAGTTCCATCCAGACAGTCCACTTCTATGGCTACACCTTC
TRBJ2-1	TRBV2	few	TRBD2	CASSKGGREQFF	TGTGCCAGCTCTAAGGGCGGGAGAGAGCAGTTCTTC
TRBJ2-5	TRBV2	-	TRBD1	CASRPLITGQGGETQYF	TGTGCCAGCAGACCCCTAATTACGGGACAGGGGGGAGAGACCCAGTACTTC
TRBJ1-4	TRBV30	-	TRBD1	CAYTDRLTEKLFF	TGTGCCTACACGGACAGGCTCACCGAAAAACTGTTTTTT
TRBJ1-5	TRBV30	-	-	CAWSASSANQPQHF	TGTGCCTGGAGTGCTTCATCGGCGAATCAGCCCCAGCATTTT
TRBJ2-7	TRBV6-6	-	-	CASSTPTGSYEQYF	TGTGCCAGCAGTACCCCGACAGGTTCCTACGAGCAGTACTTC
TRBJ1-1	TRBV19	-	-	CASSKRTHKPTEAFF	TGTGCCAGTAGCAAGCGTACTCATAAACCGACTGAAGCTTTCTTT
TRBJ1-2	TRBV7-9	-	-	CASTPPAPYGYTF	TGTGCCAGCACCCCCCCAGCCCCCTATGGCTACACCTTC
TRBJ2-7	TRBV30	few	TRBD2	CARQGGGTYEQYF	TGTGCCCGCCAAGGCGGGGGGACCTACGAGCAGTACTTC
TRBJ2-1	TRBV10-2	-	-	CASRETSGPDEQFF	TGCGCCAGCAGGGAAACCTCGGGGCCCGATGAGCAGTTCTTC
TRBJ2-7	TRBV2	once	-	CASRTGVPYEQYF	TGTGCCAGCAGGACCGGAGTTCCCTACGAGCAGTACTTC
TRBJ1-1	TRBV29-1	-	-	CSVGTVNTEAFF	TGCAGCGTTGGGACGGTGAACACTGAAGCTTTCTTT
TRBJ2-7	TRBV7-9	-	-	CASCTDSGDSYEQYF	TGTGCCAGCTGCACCGACAGCGGAGATTCCTACGAGCAGTACTTC
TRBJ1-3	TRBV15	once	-	CATSTQGWGNTIYF	TGTGCCACCAGTACCCAGGGGTGGGGAAACACCATATATTTT
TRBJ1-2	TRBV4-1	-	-	CASSQGRTLSYGYTF	TGCGCCAGCAGCCAAGGACGGACCCTCTCCTATGGCTACACCTTC
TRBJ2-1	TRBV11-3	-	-	CASSLSSAHHEQFF	TGTGCCAGCAGCTTGAGTTCAGCTCATCATGAGCAGTTCTTC